The 31 T cell receptor beta chains listed next were all sequenced from one sample in a study of T cells after yellow fever vaccination. TCRdb re-derived calls from the 5' RACE reads in MiXCR, one entry per CDR3 protein. The data hold about 360,000 distinct CDR3 sequences, with over 5% observed a single time. Material: PBMCs, obtained 5 days after the yellow fever booster vaccination. The receptor set was obtained from a man under 40 who received the YFV17D yellow fever vaccine.

The sample holds a few counts of this clonotype. The chain combines TRBV12-3 or TRBV12-4 with TRBJ2-3, with 8 bases aligning to TRBD2. V gave up 5 bases and J gave up 5 bases; unmatched junction bases: 9. The CDR3 is made up of 15 amino acids. CDR3 coding DNA: TGTGCCAGCAGTCCTTGGGGACTAGTCGGAGATACGCAGTATTTT. Its translation: CASSPWGLVGDTQYF.

This clonotype was counted many times. The chain has TRBV14 and TRBJ2-3; 7 bases line up with TRBD2. Germline CDR1 is SGHDN and CDR2 is FVKESK. J lost 5 bases, V lost 2 bases, and 16 bases had no gene match. CDR3 length: 18 amino acids. The CDR3 sequence: CASSQLAFSGLLRDTQYF. The CDR3 bases are TGTGCCAGCAGCCAACTCGCATTCTCGGGACTACTACGAGATACGCAGTATTTT.

This rearrangement joins TRBV20-1 to TRBJ2-1, with TRBD2 identical over 13 bases. V was pared by 4 bases and J by 5 bases, with 5 bases of the junction left unmatched. Per germline, CDR1 DFQATT and CDR2 SNEGSKA (reference sequence). The CDR3 length is 15 residues. CDR3 loop: CSATIGTSGNNEQFF. Written as DNA, the CDR3 is TGCAGTGCTACGATCGGGACTAGCGGGAACAATGAGCAGTTCTTC.

This clonotype was seen only a few times. V usage is TRBV20-1 and J usage is TRBJ2-4; TRBD2 matches 7 bases. Germline CDR1 is DFQATT and CDR2 is SNEGSKA (reference sequence). The ends lost 1 base at V and 3 bases at J; junction bases unmatched: 6. The CDR3 covers 15 residues. The CDR3 spells CSARVAGRDKNIQYF. CDR3 DNA sequence: TGCAGTGCTAGAGTGGCAGGGAGGGACAAAAACATTCAGTACTTC.

This clonotype came up a few times. The chain combines TRBV14 with TRBJ2-2; D may be TRBD1 or TRBD2 (6 bases each). The germline V and J ends were trimmed by 4 bases and 4 bases, with 13 bases remaining between them. The CDR3 length is 15 residues. CDR1 SGHDN and CDR2 FVKESK come from the germline V gene. The DNA for the CDR3 is TGTGCCAGCAGCCGGTTAGGGGGGAGCACCGGGGAGCTGTTTTTT. It specifies CASSRLGGSTGELFF.

The rearrangement links TRBV5-1 to TRBJ2-1; TRBD2 matches 10 bases. The CDR3 loop spans 14 amino acids. V lost 7 bases and J lost 10; bases outside the gene matches: 11. CDR1 SGHRS and CDR2 YFSETQ come from the germline V gene. The DNA of the CDR3 is TGCGCCAGCCTCTCTAGCGGGAGTGGGCAGGAGCAGTTCTTC. It translates to CASLSSGSGQEQFF.

The sample holds a few counts of this clonotype. The chain recombines TRBV3-1 with TRBJ1-1; possibly TRBD1 for D (5 bases). The ends were cut back, 4 bases at V and 1 base at J, with 10 bases in the middle. Germline V CDR1 and CDR2: LGHDT, YNNKEL (reference sequence). The CDR3 is 14 residues long. The CDR3: CASSPLTANTEAFF. The CDR3, as DNA: TGTGCCAGCAGCCCATTGACAGCGAACACTGAAGCTTTCTTT.

The V call is TRBV6-2 or TRBV6-3, the J call TRBJ2-2; maybe TRBD1 (5 bases). Trimming removed 7 bases from V and 2 bases from J, with 11 bases in between. CDR1 and CDR2 (germline): MNHEY, SVGEGT. The CDR3 totals 14 residues. The CDR3 is CASTRTTNTGELFF. CDR3 coding DNA: TGTGCCAGCACCCGGACAACCAACACCGGGGAGCTGTTTTTT.

This clonotype has at least ten counts. The chain carries TRBV6-5 and TRBJ2-6; possibly TRBD1 or TRBD2 for D (5 bases each). V lost 0 bases and J 1 base, leaving 13 bases between the germline ends. This CDR3 contains 18 residues. The germline V gene encodes CDR1 MNHEY and CDR2 SVGAGI. The CDR3 coding sequence is TGTGCCAGCAGTTACTCGATGGTGTGGGGGTCTGGGGCCAACGTCCTGACTTTC. As protein: CASSYSMVWGSGANVLTF.

This clonotype was detected only a few times. The chain has TRBV5-5 and TRBJ2-1, with D hard to call. The CDR3 runs 13 residues. CDR1 is SGHKS and CDR2 is YYEKEE in the germline V gene (reference sequence). Trimming took 0 bases from V and 6 from J, leaving 7 bases between them. DNA for the CDR3: TGTGCCAGCAGCTTGGGAGGTTTCAATGAGCAGTTCTTC. Encoded protein: CASSLGGFNEQFF. The whole variable domain, remainder taken from reference TRBV5-5 and TRBJ2-1, is DAGVTQSPTHLIKTRGQQVTLRCSPISGHKSVSWYQQVLGQGPQFIFQYYEKEERGRGNFPDRFSARQFPNYSSELNVNALLLGDSALYLCASSLGGFNEQFFGPGTRLTVL.

This clonotype was found a few times. The chain employs TRBV9 and TRBJ2-3, with 8 bases aligning to TRBD2. The CDR3 is 15 residues long. CDR1 is SGDLS, CDR2 YYNGEE, per germline. V dropped 4 bases and J dropped 2; count of bases not matched to a gene: 6. The CDR3 sequence: CASSPRTSPTDTQYF. The CDR3 DNA reads as TGTGCCAGCAGCCCTCGGACTAGCCCCACAGATACGCAGTATTTT.

This clonotype was detected only a few times. This chain links TRBV10-3 with TRBJ2-3; 7 bases line up with TRBD2. V was pared by 0 bases and J by 4 bases, with 7 bases of the junction left unmatched. Germline-derived CDR1 and CDR2 are ENHRY and SYGVKD. The CDR3 is 16 residues long. Written as DNA, the CDR3 is TGTGCCATCAGTGAGTCCCAGGGAGGGCCCTCAGATACGCAGTATTTT. Its translation: CAISESQGGPSDTQYF.

This clonotype has at least ten counts. The chain is built from TRBV6-5 and TRBJ2-2; no definite D call. CDR1 and CDR2 from the germline V gene are MNHEY and SVGAGI. The CDR3 covers 12 residues. Trimming cost V 6 bases and J 7 bases, with 9 bases left between them. CDR3 region: CASRGGIGELFF. The CDR3 region has the DNA TGTGCCAGCAGGGGCGGAATCGGGGAGCTGTTTTTT.

Concerning this clonotype itself: Mismatch with germline at one junction end may stem from a read error. The chain combines TRBV30 with TRBJ2-7; D possibly corresponds to TRBD1 (5 bases). This CDR3 comprises 14 residues. Germline V gene data show CDR1 as GTSNPN and CDR2 as SVGIG (reference sequence). Written as DNA, the CDR3 is TGTGCCTGGAGTGTACAGGAGCAGGGTAGAAAGCCTTTCTTC. Translated, it gives CAWSVQEQGRKPFF.

The chain employs TRBV18 and TRBJ2-7; 9 bases map to TRBD2. Germline-derived CDR1 and CDR2 are KGHSH and LQKENI. V was pared by 3 bases and J by 2 bases, with 5 bases of the junction left unmatched. The CDR3 covers 15 residues. The CDR3 DNA reads as TGTGCCAGCTCACCCCCGACTAGCGGCACCTACGAGCAGTACTTC. Protein sequence: CASSPPTSGTYEQYF.

The genes are TRBV5-5 and TRBJ2-1; a possible D gene is TRBD2 (5 bases). Germline V CDR1 and CDR2: SGHKS, YYEKEE (reference sequence). This CDR3 is built from 15 residues. V lost 0 bases and J 6 bases, leaving 13 bases between the germline ends. The CDR3 DNA is TGTGCCAGCAGCTTGGCTCTCCTAGCCGGCAATGAGCAGTTCTTC. Amino acids: CASSLALLAGNEQFF.

This clonotype was seen a handful of times. The J gene is TRBJ1-1, the V gene TRBV30; no clear D. Germline assignment: CDR1 GTSNPN and CDR2 SVGIG (reference sequence). The CDR3 covers 13 residues. Trimming removed 2 bases at V and 4 bases at J, with 11 bases between. CDR3: CAWSSMGPTEAFF. The DNA of the CDR3 is TGTGCCTGGAGTTCAATGGGCCCCACTGAAGCTTTCTTT. The full variable domain, rest sourced from reference TRBV30 and TRBJ1-1, is SQTIHQWPATLVQPVGSPLSLECTVEGTSNPNLYWYRQAAGRGLQLLFYSVGIGQISSEVPQNLSASRPQDRQFILSSKKLLLSDSGFYLCAWSSMGPTEAFFGQGTRLTVV.

The chain links TRBV5-4 to TRBJ1-1, with TRBD1 as a possible D gene (6 bases). Germline loops: CDR1 SGHNT, CDR2 YYREEE (reference sequence). This CDR3 spans 15 amino acids. V was cut by 2 bases and J by 2 bases, with 13 bases left in between. The CDR3 bases are TGTGCCAGCAGCTTAGGTCAGGGGCCTAACACTGAAGCTTTCTTT. It codes for CASSLGQGPNTEAFF. The full variable domain, rest sourced from reference TRBV5-4 and TRBJ1-1, is ETGVTQSPTHLIKTRGQQVTLRCSSQSGHNTVSWYQQALGQGPQFIFQYYREEENGRGNFPPRFSGLQFPNYSSELNVNALELDDSALYLCASSLGQGPNTEAFFGQGTRLTVV.

This clonotype has ten or more counts. CDR3 bases: TGCAGTGCTAGAGATTCCGGCAACTACGAGCAGTACTTC. This translates into CSARDSGNYEQYF. The V gene is TRBV20-1, the J gene TRBJ2-7; D ambiguous. V dropped 0 bases and J dropped 3 bases, with 9 bases sitting between them. The CDR3 totals 13 residues. Germline CDR1 and CDR2: DFQATT and SNEGSKA (reference sequence).

This clonotype has a handful of counts. The rearrangement joins TRBV7-2 to TRBJ2-5; perhaps TRBD2 as D (7 bases). Trimming stripped 7 bases from V and 5 bases from J, with 17 bases between. The CDR3 totals 14 residues. Germline V gives CDR1 SGHTA, CDR2 FQGNSA. The CDR3 is CASILGGPWETQYF. CDR3 DNA: TGTGCCAGCATCCTGGGGGGGCCATGGGAGACCCAGTACTTC.

This sequence joins TRBV7-8 and TRBJ2-1; TRBD2 matches at 11 bases. Germline loops: CDR1 SGHVS, CDR2 FQNEAQ. V gave up 1 base and J gave up 16 bases; unmatched junction bases: 9. The CDR3 is 14 amino acids. CDR3 loop: CASSLGLAGGGGFF. The CDR3 DNA is TGTGCCAGCAGCTTAGGGCTAGCGGGAGGAGGAGGATTCTTC.

This clonotype was observed a few times. This rearrangement joins TRBV18 to TRBJ2-2; D not certain. Trimming removed 5 bases at V and 2 bases at J, with 15 bases between. The CDR3 spans 16 residues. Per germline, CDR1 KGHSH and CDR2 LQKENI. The CDR3 loop reads CASSEVTEINTGELFF. CDR3 DNA sequence: TGTGCCAGCTCAGAAGTAACGGAAATAAACACCGGGGAGCTGTTTTTT.

The V call is TRBV7-9, the J call TRBJ1-6; no clear D gene. There are 14 residues in the CDR3. CDR1 is SEHNR, CDR2 FQNEAQ, per germline (reference sequence). The ends were cut back, 3 bases at V and 9 bases at J, with 12 bases in the middle. The CDR3 loop is CASSFSSIGSPLHF. The CDR3 DNA reads as TGTGCCAGCAGCTTTAGCAGTATCGGTTCACCCCTCCACTTT. The whole variable domain, filled in from reference TRBV7-9 and TRBJ1-6, reads DTGVSQNPRHKITKRGQNVTFRCDPISEHNRLYWYRQTLGQGPEFLTYFQNEAQLEKSRLLSDRFSAERPKGSFSTLEIQRTEQGDSAMYLCASSFSSIGSPLHFGNGTRLTVT.

This clonotype has just a few counts. The chain links TRBV18 to TRBJ2-7, with D possibly being TRBD1 (5 bases). Trimming removed 3 bases at V and 0 bases at J, with 12 bases between. Germline loops: CDR1 KGHSH, CDR2 LQKENI. CDR3 length equals 15 residues. The CDR3 DNA follows: TGTGCCAGCTCACCGGTACTTGACAGCTCCTACGAGCAGTACTTC. This sequence encodes CASSPVLDSSYEQYF.

This clonotype was seen many times. The chain joins TRBV7-8 to TRBJ2-1; tentative D call: TRBD2 (6 bases). Deletions cut 5 bases from V and 4 bases from J, with 18 bases between. The CDR3 covers 16 residues. The V gene's germline CDR1 is SGHVS and CDR2 FQNEAQ. For the CDR3, the DNA is TGTGCCAGCAGCGATCTAGGTCGGGAGTATTACAATGAGCAGTTCTTC. The encoded protein is CASSDLGREYYNEQFF.

This clonotype was counted many times. The chain recombines TRBV27 with TRBJ2-1; 13 bases are shared with TRBD2. This CDR3 is 20 amino acids long. Germline V gene lookup returns CDR1 MNHEY and CDR2 SMNVEV (reference sequence). V gave up 7 bases and J gave up 4 bases; unmatched junction bases: 19. CDR3 DNA sequence: TGTGCCAGCAATATTCGGGGACTAGCGGGACTGCCTAACCCATACAATGAGCAGTTCTTC. As protein: CASNIRGLAGLPNPYNEQFF.

This clonotype was seen at least ten times. J is TRBJ2-1 and V is TRBV2, with D hard to call. Trimming left V 5 bases short and J 6 bases short, with 8 bases between. The CDR3 length is 12 residues. Germline lookup yields CDR1 SNHLY and CDR2 FYNNEI. The DNA for the CDR3 is TGTGCCAGCAGTTCGGAAGTCAATGAGCAGTTCTTC. This encodes CASSSEVNEQFF. Based on the CDR3 plus reference TRBV2 and TRBJ2-1, the full variable domain is EPEVTQTPSHQVTQMGQEVILRCVPISNHLYFYWYRQILGQKVEFLVSFYNNEISEKSEIFDDQFSVERPDGSNFTLKIRSTKLEDSAMYFCASSSEVNEQFFGPGTRLTVL.

This clonotype occurred many times. The chain employs TRBV7-3 and TRBJ2-7; D perhaps matches TRBD2 (6 bases). The germline V gene has CDR1 SGHTA and CDR2 FQGTGA. This CDR3 has 14 amino acids. Trimming took off 2 bases at V and 3 bases at J, with 11 bases between the two ends. The CDR3 sequence: CASSLDGRGYEQYF. The CDR3 DNA is TGTGCCAGCAGCTTAGACGGGAGAGGCTACGAGCAGTACTTC.

This clonotype was seen many times. The chain recombines TRBV27 with TRBJ1-6; a weak D match, TRBD1 (5 bases). V was shortened by 6 bases and J by 10 bases, with 19 bases between the two germline ends. The CDR3 has 15 residues. Looked up from germline, CDR1 is MNHEY and CDR2 is SMNVEV (reference sequence). CDR3 nucleotide sequence: TGTGCCAGCAGATATCTCCCAAGGGGTGACTCACCCCTCCACTTT. It encodes CASRYLPRGDSPLHF.

This clonotype occurred a few times. The V and J genes are TRBV7-6 and TRBJ2-3, with 11 bases aligning to TRBD2. The CDR3 is 16 amino acids. Trimming cost V 4 bases and J 2 bases; bases outside gene matches: 5. The germline CDR1 and CDR2 sequences are SGHVS and FNYEAQ. The CDR3 sequence: CASSSTSGSYTDTQYF. In nucleotides, the CDR3 is TGTGCCAGCAGCTCTACTAGCGGGAGTTACACAGATACGCAGTATTTT.

The chain couples TRBV12-3 or TRBV12-4 to TRBJ1-2; D uncertain. This CDR3 comprises 12 residues. V lost 5 bases and J 6 bases, leaving 10 bases between the germline ends. The CDR3 coding sequence is TGTGCCAGCAGTATGAGCCTACATGGCTACACCTTC. It specifies CASSMSLHGYTF.